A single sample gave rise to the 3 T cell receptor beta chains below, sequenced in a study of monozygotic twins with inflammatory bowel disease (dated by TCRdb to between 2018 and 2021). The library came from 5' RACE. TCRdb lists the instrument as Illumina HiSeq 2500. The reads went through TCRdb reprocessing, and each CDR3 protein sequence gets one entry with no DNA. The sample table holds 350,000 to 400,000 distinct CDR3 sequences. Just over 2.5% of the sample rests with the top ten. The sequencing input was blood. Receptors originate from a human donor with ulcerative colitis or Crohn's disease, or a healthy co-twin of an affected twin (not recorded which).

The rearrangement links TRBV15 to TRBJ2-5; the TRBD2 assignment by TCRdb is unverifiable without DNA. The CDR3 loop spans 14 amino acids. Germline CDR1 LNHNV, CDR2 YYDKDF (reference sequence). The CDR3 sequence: CATSRDRGSETQYF. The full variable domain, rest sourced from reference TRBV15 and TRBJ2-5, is DAMVIQNPRYQVTQFGKPVTLSCSQTLNHNVMYWYQQKSSQAPKLLFHYYDKDFNNEADTPDNFQSRRPNTSFCFLDIRSPGLGDTAMYLCATSRDRGSETQYFGPGTRLLVL.

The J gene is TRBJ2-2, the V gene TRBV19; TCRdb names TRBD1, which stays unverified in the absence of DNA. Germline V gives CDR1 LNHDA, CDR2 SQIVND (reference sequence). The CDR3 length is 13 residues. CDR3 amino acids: CASRDRGPGELFF.

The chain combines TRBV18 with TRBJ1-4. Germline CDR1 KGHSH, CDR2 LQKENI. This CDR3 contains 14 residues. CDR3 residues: CASSPPGTAEKLFF.